The rows below give T cell receptor beta chains drawn from one sample of a study of graft-versus-host responses after intestinal transplantation. Method: immunoSEQ multiplex PCR; TCRdb's copy keeps in-frame clones and lacks some. The data contain more than 7,500 clones, about 95% of them singletons. The source material was bone marrow, sampled about 530 days after intestinal transplantation. All receptors derive from a human patient who received an intestinal transplant, so some T cells may come from the graft donor. Each CDR3 is given with its conserved first and last residue. The D gene is left open where the match is weak. Clone size is given for some rows only: seen once, a few or many times, or a class if the clone is expanded.

v_call: TRBV9
j_call: TRBJ2-1
clone_size: NA
d_call: TRBD2
cdr3_nt: TGTGCCAGCAGCGTAGCACTAGCGCTAAATGAGCAGTTCTTC
cdr3_aa: CASSVALALNEQFF

v_call: TRBV5-4
j_call: TRBJ2-5
clone_size: NA
d_call: TRBD2
cdr3_nt: TGTGCCAGCAGCCAAGGACTAGCGGCTCAAGAGACCCAGTACTTC
cdr3_aa: CASSQGLAAQETQYF

v_call: TRBV7-2
j_call: TRBJ2-5
clone_size: NA
d_call: NA
cdr3_nt: TGTGCCAGCAGCTTAGGACAGAGAGAAGAGACCCAGTACTTC
cdr3_aa: CASSLGQREETQYF

v_call: TRBV4-1
j_call: TRBJ2-1
clone_size: NA
d_call: NA
cdr3_nt: TGCGCCAGCAGCCAAGAAGGGGGAAGGTATGAGCAGTTCTTC
cdr3_aa: CASSQEGGRYEQFF

v_call: TRBV5-1
j_call: TRBJ1-1
clone_size: NA
d_call: NA
cdr3_nt: TGCGCCAGCAGCTTGAAGGGAAACACTGAAGCTTTCTTT
cdr3_aa: CASSLKGNTEAFF

v_call: TRBV7-6
j_call: TRBJ2-7
clone_size: once
d_call: TRBD2
cdr3_nt: TGTGCCAGCAGCGGGGGGGGACTAGCGCCCTACGAGCAGTACTTC
cdr3_aa: CASSGGGLAPYEQYF

v_call: TRBV30
j_call: TRBJ2-7
clone_size: NA
d_call: TRBD1
cdr3_nt: TGTGCCTACGGGACAGGGGCCTACGAGCAGTACTTC
cdr3_aa: CAYGTGAYEQYF

v_call: TRBV19
j_call: TRBJ1-1
clone_size: NA
d_call: TRBD1
cdr3_nt: TGTGCCAGTAGTACGGGACAGGGGCTGGGGGACACTGAAGCTTTCTTT
cdr3_aa: CASSTGQGLGDTEAFF

v_call: TRBV5-8
j_call: TRBJ1-1
clone_size: once
d_call: TRBD1
cdr3_nt: TGTGCCAGCAGCTCCGGGACAGGGGCCACAAACACTGAAGCTTTCTTT
cdr3_aa: CASSSGTGATNTEAFF

v_call: TRBV18
j_call: TRBJ2-1
clone_size: NA
d_call: TRBD2
cdr3_nt: TGTGCCAGCTCACCCTCAACATGGACTAGCGGGACAGGTCTTAATGAGCAGTTCTTC
cdr3_aa: CASSPSTWTSGTGLNEQFF

v_call: TRBV6-5
j_call: TRBJ2-7
clone_size: NA
d_call: NA
cdr3_nt: TGTGCCAGCAGTTACTCTGCAGGGTCCTACGAGCAGTACTTC
cdr3_aa: CASSYSAGSYEQYF

v_call: TRBV5-1
j_call: TRBJ2-3
clone_size: NA
d_call: NA
cdr3_nt: TGCGCCAGCAGCGTTCAGGGACGGGATACGCAGTATTTT
cdr3_aa: CASSVQGRDTQYF

v_call: TRBV15
j_call: TRBJ1-5
clone_size: few
d_call: NA
cdr3_nt: TGTGCCACCAGCAGAGATATCATCGGGGGTAGCAATCAGCCCCAGCATTTT
cdr3_aa: CATSRDIIGGSNQPQHF

v_call: TRBV28
j_call: TRBJ1-1
clone_size: NA
d_call: NA
cdr3_nt: TGTGCCAGCAGTTTCCGTTTCGCTTCTGAAGCTTTCTTT
cdr3_aa: CASSFRFASEAFF

v_call: TRBV27
j_call: TRBJ2-6
clone_size: NA
d_call: NA
cdr3_nt: TGTGCCAGCAGTTGGGGTACTGGGGCCAACGTCCTGACTTTC
cdr3_aa: CASSWGTGANVLTF

v_call: TRBV5-5
j_call: TRBJ1-5
clone_size: NA
d_call: NA
cdr3_nt: TGTGCCAGCAGCTTGGAAGGATCGAGCAATCAGCCCCAGCATTTT
cdr3_aa: CASSLEGSSNQPQHF

v_call: TRBV13
j_call: TRBJ1-2
clone_size: NA
d_call: TRBD1
cdr3_nt: TGTGCCAGCAGCAAGGGGACAGAGCAGGACTATGGCTACACCTTC
cdr3_aa: CASSKGTEQDYGYTF

v_call: TRBV7-1
j_call: TRBJ1-1
clone_size: NA
d_call: NA
cdr3_nt: TGTGCCAGCAGCTCGGACACAGTCATGAACACTGAAGCTTTCTTT
cdr3_aa: CASSSDTVMNTEAFF

v_call: TRBV7-2
j_call: TRBJ2-7
clone_size: NA
d_call: NA
cdr3_nt: TGTGCCAGCAGCTTAGCGCCCCCCGTAGGCGAGCAGTACTTC
cdr3_aa: CASSLAPPVGEQYF

v_call: TRBV10-3
j_call: TRBJ2-7
clone_size: few
d_call: TRBD1
cdr3_nt: TGTGCCATCAGAGAAAGGACAGGGGACGAGCAGTACTTC
cdr3_aa: CAIRERTGDEQYF

v_call: TRBV28
j_call: TRBJ2-5
clone_size: NA
d_call: NA
cdr3_nt: TGTGCCAGCAGCGAGGCCCGGGGAACGGTCCTTCGGAACTTC
cdr3_aa: CASSEARGTVLRNF

v_call: TRBV28
j_call: TRBJ2-3
clone_size: NA
d_call: NA
cdr3_nt: TGTGCCAGCAGCCCTCAGGTAACAGATACGCAGTATTTT
cdr3_aa: CASSPQVTDTQYF

v_call: TRBV4-2
j_call: TRBJ1-2
clone_size: NA
d_call: TRBD1
cdr3_nt: TGTGCCAGCAGCCAAGATTCCAGACAGGGCATAGGAGGCTACACCTTC
cdr3_aa: CASSQDSRQGIGGYTF

v_call: TRBV27
j_call: TRBJ1-5
clone_size: once
d_call: NA
cdr3_nt: TGTGCCAGCAGTACGACCAGATTGGACAGTTACAATCAGCCCCAGCATTTT
cdr3_aa: CASSTTRLDSYNQPQHF

v_call: TRBV4-2
j_call: TRBJ2-7
clone_size: few
d_call: NA
cdr3_nt: TGTGCCAGCAGCCCTTCGGGACTTAGCTCCTACGAGCAGTACTTC
cdr3_aa: CASSPSGLSSYEQYF

v_call: TRBV18
j_call: TRBJ1-2
clone_size: NA
d_call: NA
cdr3_nt: TGTGCCAGCTCACAGGGGGACTCCTACGGCTACACCTTC
cdr3_aa: CASSQGDSYGYTF

v_call: TRBV6-6
j_call: TRBJ2-7
clone_size: NA
d_call: NA
cdr3_nt: TGTGCCAGCAGTTACTCGGACAAGTCCTACGAGCAGTACTTC
cdr3_aa: CASSYSDKSYEQYF

v_call: TRBV6-5
j_call: TRBJ1-6
clone_size: NA
d_call: TRBD1
cdr3_nt: TGTGCCAGCAGTTACGGGACAGCATCCTCACCCCTCCACTTT
cdr3_aa: CASSYGTASSPLHF

v_call: TRBV9
j_call: TRBJ2-1
clone_size: NA
d_call: NA
cdr3_nt: TGTGCCAGCAGCGGAGCGGATTACAATGAGCAGTTCTTC
cdr3_aa: CASSGADYNEQFF

v_call: TRBV23-1
j_call: TRBJ2-1
clone_size: NA
d_call: TRBD2
cdr3_nt: TGCGCCACAGCGCAGACTAGCGCGTCAAATGAGCAGTTCTTC
cdr3_aa: CATAQTSASNEQFF

v_call: TRBV6-4
j_call: TRBJ2-7
clone_size: NA
d_call: TRBD2
cdr3_nt: TGTGCCCTGCGGCAGACCGGGACTACCTTCTACGAGCAGTACTTC
cdr3_aa: CALRQTGTTFYEQYF

v_call: TRBV2
j_call: TRBJ2-1
clone_size: NA
d_call: NA
cdr3_nt: TGTGCCAGCGCCGAGCAGTTTAAAGATGAGCAGTTCTTC
cdr3_aa: CASAEQFKDEQFF

v_call: TRBV28
j_call: TRBJ1-4
clone_size: NA
d_call: NA
cdr3_nt: TGTGCCAGCAGTTTAGGGGAAAAACTGTTTTTT
cdr3_aa: CASSLGEKLFF

v_call: TRBV6-6
j_call: TRBJ2-3
clone_size: NA
d_call: NA
cdr3_nt: TGTGCCAGCAGTTACTTAGTCGGAGATACGCAGTATTTT
cdr3_aa: CASSYLVGDTQYF

v_call: TRBV6-6
j_call: TRBJ2-7
clone_size: NA
d_call: TRBD1
cdr3_nt: TGTGCCAGCAGTTCCCAGGACAGGGGCAAGGAGGAGCAGTACTTC
cdr3_aa: CASSSQDRGKEEQYF

v_call: TRBV28
j_call: TRBJ2-6
clone_size: NA
d_call: TRBD1
cdr3_nt: TGTGCCAGCAGTTACGGCGACAGGGGGCTCATCTCTGGGGCCAACGTCCTGACTTTC
cdr3_aa: CASSYGDRGLISGANVLTF

v_call: TRBV28
j_call: TRBJ2-1
clone_size: NA
d_call: NA
cdr3_nt: TGTGCCAGCAGTTTATGGACTAGAGGGGGCACTGAGCAGTTCTTC
cdr3_aa: CASSLWTRGGTEQFF

v_call: TRBV19
j_call: TRBJ2-5
clone_size: once
d_call: TRBD2
cdr3_nt: TGTGCCAGTACCATCCCCGAGCGGAGTGGGCGGGAGATTGAAGAGACCCAGTACTTC
cdr3_aa: CASTIPERSGREIEETQYF

v_call: TRBV28
j_call: TRBJ2-5
clone_size: once
d_call: TRBD1
cdr3_nt: TGTGCCAGCAGTCCCAGCGGACAGGGGGCAGAGACCCAGTACTTC
cdr3_aa: CASSPSGQGAETQYF

v_call: TRBV28
j_call: TRBJ1-1
clone_size: NA
d_call: TRBD1
cdr3_nt: TGTGCCAGCAGTCCACAGGGGGCTTTGAACACTGAAGCTTTCTTT
cdr3_aa: CASSPQGALNTEAFF

v_call: TRBV30
j_call: TRBJ1-1
clone_size: NA
d_call: NA
cdr3_nt: TGTGCCTGGAGGACAGTGGGCACTGAAGCTTTCTTT
cdr3_aa: CAWRTVGTEAFF

v_call: TRBV30
j_call: TRBJ2-4
clone_size: NA
d_call: NA
cdr3_nt: TGTGCCTGGAGCAAGAGCGGGCCGAACATTCAGTACTTC
cdr3_aa: CAWSKSGPNIQYF

v_call: TRBV15
j_call: TRBJ2-1
clone_size: NA
d_call: TRBD2
cdr3_nt: TGTGCCACCAGCCTCCGGCTAGCGGGTTACAATGAGCAGTTCTTC
cdr3_aa: CATSLRLAGYNEQFF

v_call: TRBV6-5
j_call: TRBJ2-2
clone_size: NA
d_call: TRBD2
cdr3_nt: TGTGCCAGCAGTTGGTCGGGAGGGCTAACCGGGGAGCTGTTTTTT
cdr3_aa: CASSWSGGLTGELFF

v_call: TRBV7-6
j_call: TRBJ2-7
clone_size: NA
d_call: TRBD1
cdr3_nt: TGTGCCAGCAGTCCCGGGACAGCGCTCTCCTACGAGCAGTACTTC
cdr3_aa: CASSPGTALSYEQYF

v_call: TRBV7-7
j_call: TRBJ1-5
clone_size: once
d_call: NA
cdr3_nt: TGTGCCAGCAGCCTTGGCAAGAGCAATCAGCCCCAGCATTTT
cdr3_aa: CASSLGKSNQPQHF

v_call: TRBV4-2
j_call: TRBJ1-2
clone_size: once
d_call: NA
cdr3_nt: TGTGCCAGCAGCCAGGAAGATCCAGGGAGCGGCTATGGCTACACCTTC
cdr3_aa: CASSQEDPGSGYGYTF

v_call: TRBV27
j_call: TRBJ2-7
clone_size: NA
d_call: TRBD2
cdr3_nt: TGTGCCAGCAGTCTTTCCAAGCTAGCGGAGGAGCAGTACTTC
cdr3_aa: CASSLSKLAEEQYF

v_call: TRBV16
j_call: TRBJ2-1
clone_size: once
d_call: TRBD1
cdr3_nt: TGTGCCAGCAGCCAAACAGGGGTCCGCAATGAGCAGTTCTTC
cdr3_aa: CASSQTGVRNEQFF

v_call: TRBV7-9
j_call: TRBJ1-4
clone_size: NA
d_call: NA
cdr3_nt: TGTGCCAGCAGCTTAGTAGGGACAGAAAAACTGTTTTTT
cdr3_aa: CASSLVGTEKLFF

v_call: TRBV5-6
j_call: TRBJ2-7
clone_size: NA
d_call: NA
cdr3_nt: TGTGCCAGCAGCTTGCAAGCCTACGAGCAGTACTTC
cdr3_aa: CASSLQAYEQYF

v_call: TRBV29-1
j_call: TRBJ2-7
clone_size: NA
d_call: NA
cdr3_nt: TGCAGCGTCTCCCAAACAGGGAGCTCCTACGAGCAGTACTTC
cdr3_aa: CSVSQTGSSYEQYF

v_call: TRBV29-1
j_call: TRBJ2-7
clone_size: NA
d_call: TRBD2
cdr3_nt: TGCAGCGTTGGGAATAGCGGGAGCTCCTACGAGCAGTACTTC
cdr3_aa: CSVGNSGSSYEQYF

v_call: TRBV9
j_call: TRBJ2-3
clone_size: NA
d_call: NA
cdr3_nt: TGTGCCAGCAGCGTACAGGGCACAGATACGCAGTATTTT
cdr3_aa: CASSVQGTDTQYF

v_call: TRBV6-4
j_call: TRBJ2-2
clone_size: NA
d_call: NA
cdr3_nt: TGTGCCAGCAGTGACTCAGGGGCGAACACCGGGGAGCTGTTTTTT
cdr3_aa: CASSDSGANTGELFF

v_call: TRBV1
j_call: TRBJ2-3
clone_size: NA
d_call: NA
cdr3_nt: TGCACCAGCAGCCTAGTTACTAGCGCTAGCACAGATACGCAGTATTTT
cdr3_aa: CTSSLVTSASTDTQYF

v_call: TRBV5-1
j_call: TRBJ1-2
clone_size: NA
d_call: NA
cdr3_nt: TGCGCCAGCAGCCTTGCGGGACATCCCCCAAACTATGGCTACACCTTC
cdr3_aa: CASSLAGHPPNYGYTF